The clone carrying this T cell receptor (beta chain) was recorded at least ten times. The antigen remains undetermined. With a J-beta primer mix and a sample-barcoded 5' primer, a second PCR ran about 6 to 11 cycles. TCRdb re-derived calls from the 5' RACE reads in MiXCR, one entry per CDR3 protein. The profile covers 600,000 to 900,000 distinct CDR3 sequences, with 20% to 30% appearing a single time and over 2.5% taken by the ten largest. These data belong to a study of blood T cells in healthy people across ages. Germline lookup yields CDR1 SGHRS and CDR2 YFSETQ. The length of the CDR3 is 14 residues. V lost 4 bases to trimming and J lost 5 bases, with 16 bases between them. Study results and limitations: It was not possible, with unsorted PBMCs, to conclusively compare naive and antigen-experienced cells. Roughly linearly, TCR beta diversity per million T cells fell as age increased.

Separately, the same data were catalogued under a study of T cells of mothers and their children. As reported in that work: Donors comprised three healthy Caucasian mothers plus their six children.

The sample comprised blood. This chain uses TRBV5-1 with TRBJ2-7, with D tentatively TRBD2 (6 bases). This clonotype originated in a boy younger than 18 in good health. The CDR3 bases are TGCGCCAGCAGCCCGGGGGACCTCCAAAACGAGCAGTACTTC. As protein: CASSPGDLQNEQYF.